This TCR beta chain appears in the sequencing data of a study of blood T cell repertoires in COVID-19. Overall study context: Acute-phase and convalescent COVID-19 samples originated in the United States, Italy and Spain. Sample material is recorded as cDNA or gDNA derived from T cells, B-cell-depleted T cells, or PBMCs.

Seattle patients were enrolled during active infection and followed longitudinally. The V end lost 0 bases, the J end lost 2 bases, and 11 bases lay between the germline ends. The CDR3 is 16 residues long. Germline-derived CDR1 and CDR2 are LGHDT and YNNKEL (reference sequence). The method was immunoSEQ multiplex PCR; TCRdb's version includes in-frame clones alone and lacks a portion of them. The data contain 200,000 to 250,000 clones, 83% of them singletons. This TCR was recovered from a woman aged 25 to 39 with COVID-19, enrolled during active disease. The chain combines TRBV3-1 (or the pseudogene TRBV3-2) with TRBJ2-1, with D perhaps TRBD2 (5 bases). The sample was peripheral blood. CDR3 in amino acids: CASSQDGAGPYNEQFF. In nucleotides, the CDR3 is TGTGCCAGCAGCCAAGATGGTGCGGGCCCCTACAATGAGCAGTTCTTC.